This T cell receptor (beta chain) was identified in a study of CD8+CD57+ T cells in acquired aplastic anemia. About the study: Average DNA yield from sorted CD4+ and CD8+ cells was approximately 3 ug.

Individuals selected for sequencing had exhibited CD8+CD57+ cell expansion on flow cytometry. The template used for profiling TCR beta VDJ and CDR3 was genomic DNA. TCRdb called the reads again in MiXCR, with one record for every CDR3 protein. Seen here are tens of thousands of distinct CDR3 sequences, less than 65% observed once, and the top ten hold 45% to 75%. Trimming at V came to 0 bases and at J to 0 bases, leaving 3 bases not matched to a gene. Germline V gives CDR1 SGDLS, CDR2 YYNGEE. The CDR3 consists of 15 residues. This clonotype was obtained from a human donor with aplastic anemia. The V call is TRBV9, the J call TRBJ2-7; 7 bases agree with TRBD2. Sequencing input: sorted CD4+, CD8+, or CD8+CD57+ T cells (not recorded which) from PBMCs. The CDR3 spells CASSVGSSGSYEQYF. The CDR3, as DNA: TGTGCCAGCAGCGTAGGTTCTAGCGGCTCCTACGAGCAGTACTTC.